This passage covers 24 T cell receptor beta chains from one sample sequenced in a study of T cell repertoires in cytomegalovirus infection. TCRdb called the reads again in MiXCR, with one record for every CDR3 protein. Seen here are some 680,000 distinct CDR3 sequences, 35% to 45% observed once, and the top ten hold around 2.8%. The sample taken for sequencing was PBMCs. The receptors here all came from a human donor in good health (CMV status not recorded). Some clones in this sample may be carry-over from other donors' samples.

This clonotype showed up just a few times. The gene calls are TRBV19 and TRBJ1-2; D might be TRBD1 (6 bases). This CDR3 has 13 amino acids. Germline CDR1 reads LNHDA; CDR2 reads SQIVND (reference sequence). Deletions cut 7 bases from V and 5 bases from J, with 14 bases between. In DNA, the CDR3 is TGTGCCAGTACAGTAGCAGGGGTATATGGCTACACCTTC. Translating gives CASTVAGVYGYTF.

V gene TRBV29-1 combines with J gene TRBJ2-5, with unresolved D. The V gene lost 4 bases and the J gene lost 0 bases, with 9 bases spanning the gap. Germline V lookup: CDR1 SQVTM, CDR2 ANQGSEA. The CDR3 totals 13 residues. This chain's CDR3 is CSVVKGYQETQYF. CDR3 coding DNA: TGCAGCGTTGTCAAAGGGTACCAAGAGACCCAGTACTTC.

J is TRBJ1-4 and V is TRBV28, with D possibly TRBD1 on 5 matching bases. The CDR3 spans 16 residues. Trimming took off 4 bases at V and 5 bases at J, with 17 bases between the two ends. Germline V gene data show CDR1 as MDHEN and CDR2 as SYDVKM. As DNA, the CDR3 is TGTGCCAGCAGTTGGCAGGGCGGTGGAAGGAATGAAAAACTGTTTTTT. The encoded protein is CASSWQGGGRNEKLFF.

This chain joins TRBV28 and TRBJ2-2; D remains unclear. The CDR3 consists of 13 residues. Trimming left V 5 bases short and J 4 bases short, with 8 bases between. Germline CDR1 is MDHEN and CDR2 is SYDVKM. The CDR3 DNA is TGTGCCAGCAGTCAGTCCGGCACCGGGGAGCTGTTTTTT. It specifies CASSQSGTGELFF.

On this clonotype: Given the absence of the conserved phenylalanine or tryptophan at the CDR3 end, a read error is likely. This chain connects TRBV7-6 to TRBJ2-1, with D hard to call. The V end was cut by 2 bases, the J end by 5 bases, with 10 bases between. This CDR3 spans 14 amino acids. Per germline, CDR1 SGHVS and CDR2 FNYEAQ. CDR3: CASSLSHSNNEQFS. The CDR3 DNA reads as TGTGCCAGCAGCTTATCGCACTCAAACAATGAGCAGTTCTCC.

This clonotype was seen only a few times. The V and J genes are TRBV10-3 and TRBJ2-1, with TRBD1 as a possible D gene (6 bases). V lost 7 bases and J 3 bases, leaving 10 bases between the germline ends. Germline assignment: CDR1 ENHRY and CDR2 SYGVKD. This CDR3 contains 13 residues. The CDR3, as DNA: TGTGCCATCAAAATGGACAGCTACAATGAGCAGTTCTTC. Protein sequence: CAIKMDSYNEQFF.

The chain uses TRBV6-6 and TRBJ2-7; 10 positions agree with TRBD2. Germline values: CDR1 MNHNY, CDR2 SVGAGI (reference sequence). Trimming at V came to 6 bases and at J to 5 bases, leaving 7 bases not matched to a gene. The CDR3 contains 14 residues. In nucleotides, the CDR3 is TGTGCCAGCAGGTGGGGACTAGCGATCGACGAGCAGTACTTC. Encoded protein: CASRWGLAIDEQYF.

The V call is TRBV7-8, the J call TRBJ2-3, with D perhaps matching TRBD1 (6 bases). The germline V gene encodes CDR1 SGHVS and CDR2 FQNEAQ. CDR3 length: 16 residues. The V end was cut by 1 base, the J end by 2 bases, with 13 bases between. CDR3 DNA sequence: TGTGCCAGCAGCTTAGTTTCTAGGGGGATCACAGATACGCAGTATTTT. Translation gives CASSLVSRGITDTQYF.

This clonotype was found a few times. The chain recombines TRBV7-6 with TRBJ2-3; 11 bases align to TRBD2. The CDR3 contains 16 residues. CDR1 and CDR2 from the germline V gene are SGHVS and FNYEAQ. V lost 5 bases to trimming and J lost 4 bases; unmatched junction nucleotides: 8. The CDR3: CASSRTLAGGADTQYF. For the CDR3, the DNA is TGTGCCAGCAGCCGCACCCTAGCGGGAGGAGCAGATACGCAGTATTTT.

This clonotype has a single count. The gene calls are TRBV9 and TRBJ1-1; no clear D. V lost 0 bases and J lost 6, with 9 bases in between. The CDR3 is made up of 13 amino acids. Germline V gene data show CDR1 as SGDLS and CDR2 as YYNGEE. The CDR3 DNA reads as TGTGCCAGCAGCGTAGTCGGCCATCCTGAAGCTTTCTTT. The encoded protein is CASSVVGHPEAFF.

This clonotype has at least ten counts. This chain's CDR3 is CASSENWDRFGNQPQHF. DNA for the CDR3: TGTGCCAGCAGTGAAAATTGGGACAGGTTTGGCAATCAGCCCCAGCATTTT. V gene TRBV6-1 combines with J gene TRBJ1-5; 8 bases are shared with TRBD1. The CDR3 has 17 amino acids. The V segment lost 2 bases and the J segment 2 bases; nucleotides outside the gene matches: 8. From germline, CDR1 is MNHNS and CDR2 SASEGT.

This chain uses TRBV5-6 with TRBJ2-7; weak D call: TRBD1 (7 bases). The CDR3 has 15 residues. Germline V gene lookup returns CDR1 SGHDT and CDR2 YYEEEE. V lost 0 bases and J lost 2, with 12 bases in between. This chain's CDR3 is CASSLGIRGAYEQYF. The CDR3, as DNA: TGTGCCAGCAGCTTGGGGATCAGGGGGGCCTACGAGCAGTACTTC.

The chain employs TRBV7-4 and TRBJ2-7; a weak D match, TRBD2 (6 bases). The germline V gene encodes CDR1 SGHVT and CDR2 SQSDAQ. This CDR3 has 10 residues. The V gene lost 5 bases and the J gene lost 12 bases, with 11 bases spanning the gap. The chain's CDR3 is CASSGSGLYF. CDR3 coding DNA: TGTGCCAGCAGCGGAAGCGGGCTGTACTTC.

This clonotype was observed a few times. This chain joins TRBV7-6 and TRBJ1-4; D remains ambiguous. Germline CDR1 is SGHVS and CDR2 is FNYEAQ. V lost 5 bases to trimming and J lost 8 bases, with 27 bases between them. This CDR3 is built from 18 residues. Here the CDR3 reads CASSPRLNVGIHGEKLFF. DNA for the CDR3: TGTGCCAGCAGCCCGCGCCTAAACGTTGGGATTCACGGGGAAAAACTGTTTTTT.

The V and J genes are TRBV4-1 and TRBJ2-7; no definite D call. The V gene lost 0 bases and the J gene lost 1 base, with 13 bases spanning the gap. The CDR3 consists of 16 residues. Germline CDR1 MGHRA, CDR2 YSYEKL. The CDR3 loop reads CASSQEWPPISYEQYF. In DNA form, the CDR3 reads TGCGCCAGCAGCCAAGAGTGGCCTCCGATTTCCTACGAGCAGTACTTC.

A remark on this clonotype: Mismatch with germline at one junction end may stem from a read error. CDR3 sequence: CVSREGQGINTGELFF. CDR3 nucleotide sequence: TGTGTCAGCAGGGAAGGACAGGGTATCAACACCGGGGAGCTGTTTTTT. The chain combines TRBV11-3 with TRBJ2-2, with 8 bases aligning to TRBD1. The CDR3 runs to 16 residues. Germline CDR1 SGHNT, CDR2 YENEEA.

The chain joins TRBV5-8 to TRBJ2-3; 7 bases match TRBD1. CDR3 length: 15 residues. Germline V gives CDR1 SGHTS, CDR2 YDEGEE. The junction had 7 bases not matched to a gene; V was cut back by 3 bases and J by 3 bases. The CDR3 spells CASSWDDRATDTQYF. CDR3 in DNA: TGTGCCAGCAGCTGGGATGACAGGGCGACAGATACGCAGTATTTT.

On this clonotype itself: This may come from a read error, since a much larger clone is one base off. The chain is built from TRBV7-8 and TRBJ2-7, with D possibly being TRBD1 (5 bases). The CDR3 is 16 residues long. Germline V gene data show CDR1 as SGHVS and CDR2 as FQNEAQ. The CDR3 reads CASSLYPDRGSDEQYF. CDR3 nucleotides: TGTGCCAGCAGCTTATATCCCGACAGAGGCTCCGACGAGCAGTACTTC.

The chain combines TRBV7-6 with TRBJ2-1; possibly TRBD2 for D (6 bases). Germline V gene lookup returns CDR1 SGHVS and CDR2 FNYEAQ. CDR3 length: 16 residues. Trimming left V 5 bases short and J 0 bases short, with 14 bases between. The DNA for the CDR3 is TGTGCCAGCAGCCCCGGGCAGGGAGGCTCCTACAATGAGCAGTTCTTC. Its protein is CASSPGQGGSYNEQFF.

The V gene is TRBV29-1, the J gene TRBJ2-1, with D possibly TRBD1 on 6 matching bases. Trimming pared 3 bases from V and 6 bases from J, leaving 15 bases between. CDR1 and CDR2 from the germline V gene are SQVTM and ANQGSEA. The CDR3 loop spans 14 amino acids. The CDR3 coding sequence is TGCAGCGTTGAGAGCAGGGGTGATGGCAATGAGCAGTTCTTC. Translation gives CSVESRGDGNEQFF.

The chain is built from TRBV10-3 and TRBJ1-3; the match to TRBD1 covers 7 bases. Trimming removed 10 bases from V and 3 bases from J; junction bases left unmatched: 9. The CDR3 is made up of 14 amino acids. Germline V gene lookup returns CDR1 ENHRY and CDR2 SYGVKD. The CDR3 loop reads CATMGQKYGNTIYF. CDR3 nucleotide sequence: TGTGCCACCATGGGACAGAAGTATGGAAACACCATATATTTT.

This clonotype was picked up many times. The gene calls are TRBV7-2 and TRBJ1-5; D is unclear. The CDR3 covers 15 residues. V shed 3 bases and J shed 0 bases, with 9 bases lying between them. Germline V lookup: CDR1 SGHTA, CDR2 FQGNSA. CDR3 sequence reads: CASSFSAVSNQPQHF. The DNA for the CDR3 is TGTGCCAGCAGCTTTTCAGCAGTTAGCAATCAGCCCCAGCATTTT.

The V gene is TRBV7-2, the J gene TRBJ2-5, with unresolved D. This CDR3 is 14 amino acids long. With 3 bases removed from V and 1 base from J, the gap between germline ends came to 9 bases. Germline CDR1 reads SGHTA; CDR2 reads FQGNSA. The CDR3 reads CASSFEEIQETQYF. CDR3 nucleotide sequence: TGTGCCAGCAGCTTTGAGGAAATCCAAGAGACCCAGTACTTC.

This clonotype was counted ten times or more. The gene calls are TRBV4-1 and TRBJ1-2, with 9 bases matching TRBD1. Germline V gene lookup returns CDR1 MGHRA and CDR2 YSYEKL. CDR3 length: 17 amino acids. J was trimmed by 8 bases and V by 0 bases; bases with no gene match: 13. The DNA of the CDR3 is TGCGCCAGCAGCCAAGATCGGGACAGGGCCTTAACCTTGGGCTACACCTTC. It translates to CASSQDRDRALTLGYTF.